The present entry profiles one T cell receptor (beta chain) with its context. Its antigen is unidentified. Clones were sequenced by immunoSEQ multiplex PCR, and TCRdb holds only the in-frame ones, with some missing. Found here are 55,000 or so clones, around four fifths of them singletons; the top ten hold approximately 1.9%. The data derive from a study of memory CD4+ T cells and cytomegalovirus serostatus. Findings of the study overall: Suggested: most of the CMV-linked TCR signature lies in CD4+ memory cells.

The sort gate was single viable CD3+CD4+CD8-CD45RO+ cells for memory CD4+ T cells. Donors' CMV status reflects serum IgG against pp150, pp28, p38, p52. V dropped 5 bases and J dropped 8; count of bases not matched to a gene: 5. The germline V gene has CDR1 DFQATT and CDR2 SNEGSKA (reference sequence). This CDR3 is 11 amino acids long. The clonotype was recovered from an adult in good health and CMV-seropositive. This chain joins TRBV20-1 and TRBJ1-1; 7 positions match TRBD1. Sequences were obtained from memory CD4+ T cells from blood. The CDR3 nucleotides are TGCAGTGCTCGCGGACAGGAGGAAGCTTTCTTT. This codes for CSARGQEEAFF.